These T cell receptor beta chains were read from a single sample in a study of blood T cell repertoires in COVID-19. Here immunoSEQ multiplex PCR was the method, and the copy in TCRdb shows in-frame clones only, minus some. In the table there are 43,000 or so clones, around 86% of which are singletons. The sample comprised peripheral blood. These receptor sequences come from a man aged 55-75 years with active or convalescent COVID-19. Both conserved end residues are part of each CDR3. The D gene is left open where the match is weak. Part of the rows lack a size; the others show once, few, many or a class for expanded clones.

TGTGCCAGCAGTGAAATTGGACAGGGGGCTGGCTATGGCTACACCTTC CASSEIGQGAGYGYTF TRBV6-1 few TRBD1 TRBJ1-2
TGTGCCAGTAGTATAGGTACCGGGACAGACACCGGGGAGCTGTTTTTT CASSIGTGTDTGELFF TRBV19 NA TRBD1 TRBJ2-2
TGTGCCATTACCCCCGGGACAGGGGGCACCGGGGAGCTGTTTTTT CAITPGTGGTGELFF TRBV10-3 NA TRBD1 TRBJ2-2
TGTGCCAGCACAAGAGAGGCAGGGGGCTTTACCCTCCACTTT CASTREAGGFTLHF TRBV6-5 once TRBD1 TRBJ1-6
TGTGCCAGCAGCCAACAGGGGAACACTGAAGCTTTCTTT CASSQQGNTEAFF TRBV14 once NA TRBJ1-1
TGTGCCACCGAGTTATTGACAACAACTAATGAAAAACTGTTTTTT CATELLTTTNEKLFF TRBV6-5 NA NA TRBJ1-4
TGTGCCAGCAGTGGACAGGTTGGCGGGGAGCTGTTTTTT CASSGQVGGELFF TRBV12-3/TRBV12-4 NA TRBD1 TRBJ2-2
TGTGCCAGCAGCGAGACAGGGGATCAGCCCCAGCATTTT CASSETGDQPQHF TRBV7-9 NA TRBD1 TRBJ1-5
TGTGCCAGCAGCCCGAAGACAGGCGTCGTCACCGGGGAGCTGTTTTTT CASSPKTGVVTGELFF TRBV11-3 NA NA TRBJ2-2
TGCGCCAGCGGAAGGGGCCAACTCACCGGGGAGCTGTTTTTT CASGRGQLTGELFF TRBV10-2 NA NA TRBJ2-2
TGCGCCAGCAGCCAGGGGACCTCGCCCCTGTACGAGCAGTACTTC CASSQGTSPLYEQYF TRBV5-1 NA NA TRBJ2-7
TGTGCCAGCAGCGTTACGGCAGGGCAAGAGACCCAGTACTTC CASSVTAGQETQYF TRBV9 NA NA TRBJ2-5
TGTGCCAGTAGTATATCCGGGGTTGAGACCCAGTACTTC CASSISGVETQYF TRBV19 NA NA TRBJ2-5
TGTGCCAGCAGCTTAAACCCAGCGCTACCCACCTACGAGCAGTACTTC CASSLNPALPTYEQYF TRBV7-9 NA NA TRBJ2-7
TGTGCCAGCAGTGGACAGAGGAGCTCTGGAAACACCATATATTTT CASSGQRSSGNTIYF TRBV2 once NA TRBJ1-3
TGTGCCAGCAGCTTGACAGGATGGACTGAAGCTTTCTTT CASSLTGWTEAFF TRBV11-2 NA NA TRBJ1-1
TGTGCCAGCAGTTTATCTTCCCAGTCCAGGGGTGGCTACACCTTC CASSLSSQSRGGYTF TRBV27 NA NA TRBJ1-2